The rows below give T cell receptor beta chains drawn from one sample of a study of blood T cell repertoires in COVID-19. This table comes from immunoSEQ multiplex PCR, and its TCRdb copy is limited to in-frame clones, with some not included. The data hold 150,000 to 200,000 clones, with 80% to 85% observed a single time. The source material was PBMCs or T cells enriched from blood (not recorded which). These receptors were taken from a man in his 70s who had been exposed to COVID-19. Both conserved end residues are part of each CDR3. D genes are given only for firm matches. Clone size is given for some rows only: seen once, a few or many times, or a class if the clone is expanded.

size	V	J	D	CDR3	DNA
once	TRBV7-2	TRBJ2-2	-	CASSLEPGTGELFF	TGTGCCAGCAGCTTAGAACCGGGCACCGGGGAGCTGTTTTTT
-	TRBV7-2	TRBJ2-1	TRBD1	CASRQGAGRSYNEQFF	TGTGCCAGCAGACAGGGGGCCGGGAGGTCCTACAATGAGCAGTTCTTC
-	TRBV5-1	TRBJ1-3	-	CASSRDSGNTIYF	TGCGCCAGCAGCCGGGACTCTGGAAACACCATATATTTT
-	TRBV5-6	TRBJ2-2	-	CASSSLGQPNTGELFF	TGTGCCAGCAGCTCCCTGGGACAACCGAACACCGGGGAGCTGTTTTTT
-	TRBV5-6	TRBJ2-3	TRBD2	CASSFYPGLAGDDTQYF	TGTGCCAGCAGCTTCTACCCAGGGCTAGCGGGAGACGATACGCAGTATTTT
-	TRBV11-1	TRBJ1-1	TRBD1	CASSLTRGLSTEAFF	TGTGCCAGCAGCTTGACGAGGGGGCTGAGCACTGAAGCTTTCTTT
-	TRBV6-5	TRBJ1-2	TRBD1	CASTHIDREGYGYTF	TGTGCCAGCACTCATATTGACAGGGAAGGATATGGCTACACCTTC
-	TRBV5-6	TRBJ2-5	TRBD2	CASSSQSGEETQYF	TGTGCCAGCAGCTCACAAAGCGGGGAAGAGACCCAGTACTTC
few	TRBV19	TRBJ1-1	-	CAIRAGSVNTEAFF	TGTGCCATCCGGGCGGGCAGTGTGAACACTGAAGCTTTCTTT
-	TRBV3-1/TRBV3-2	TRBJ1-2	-	CASSQGGVGAYGYTF	TGTGCCAGCAGCCAAGGGGGGGTCGGGGCCTATGGCTACACCTTC
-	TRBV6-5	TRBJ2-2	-	CASRLTYPETGELFF	TGTGCCAGTAGACTCACATACCCCGAGACGGGGGAGCTGTTTTTT
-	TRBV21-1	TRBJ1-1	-	CASSSMEPRVSVTEAFF	TGTGCCAGCAGCAGTATGGAACCTCGGGTTTCCGTCACTGAAGCTTTCTTT
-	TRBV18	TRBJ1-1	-	CASSHRTDEAFF	TGTGCCAGCTCACACCGAACAGATGAAGCTTTCTTT
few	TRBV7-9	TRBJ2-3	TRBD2	CASSFLAGGIDTQYF	TGTGCCAGCAGCTTCCTAGCGGGAGGTATAGATACGCAGTATTTT
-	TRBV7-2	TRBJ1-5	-	CASSLAEGGGGWPQHF	TGTGCCAGCAGCTTAGCGGAGGGCGGCGGGGGGTGGCCCCAGCATTTT
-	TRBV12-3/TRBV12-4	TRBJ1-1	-	CASSFNVGSRTFF	TGTGCCAGCAGTTTTAATGTCGGGAGTCGTACTTTCTTT
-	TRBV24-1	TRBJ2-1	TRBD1	CATSDPRQGFYNEQFF	TGTGCCACCAGTGACCCTAGACAGGGTTTTTACAATGAGCAGTTCTTC
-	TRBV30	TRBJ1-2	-	CAWSVWPAVSYGYTF	TGTGCCTGGAGTGTTTGGCCCGCGGTCTCCTATGGCTACACCTTC
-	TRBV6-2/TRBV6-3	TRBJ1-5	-	CASSSPGTPNQPQHF	TGTGCCAGCAGTTCCCCCGGGACTCCCAATCAGCCCCAGCATTTT
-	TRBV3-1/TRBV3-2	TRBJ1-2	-	CASSQGAGGYTF	TGTGCCAGCAGCCAGGGGGCAGGTGGCTACACCTTC
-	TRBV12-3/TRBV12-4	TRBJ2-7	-	CASSTREEQYF	TGTGCCAGCAGTACGAGAGAAGAGCAGTACTTC
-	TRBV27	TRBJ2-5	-	CASSLWGRGQETQYF	TGTGCCAGCAGTTTATGGGGCAGGGGCCAAGAGACCCAGTACTTC
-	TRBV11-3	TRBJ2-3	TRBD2	CASSLGSGGPGDTQYF	TGTGCCAGCAGCTTAGGGAGCGGGGGGCCAGGAGATACGCAGTATTTT
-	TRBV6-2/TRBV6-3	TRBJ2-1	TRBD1	CASSYLESSGTGPGEQFF	TGTGCCAGCAGTTACCTGGAATCCTCCGGGACAGGGCCGGGGGAGCAGTTCTTC
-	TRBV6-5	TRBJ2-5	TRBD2	CASTEGLAGVGTQYF	TGTGCCAGCACCGAAGGACTAGCGGGGGTCGGGACCCAGTACTTC
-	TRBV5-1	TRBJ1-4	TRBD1	CASRQTGGNEKLFF	TGCGCCAGCAGGCAAACAGGGGGGAATGAAAAACTGTTTTTT